This section outlines one T cell receptor beta chain sequence together with its context. Authors' processing steps: Cell counts per sample came from amplifying reference gene primers. Only in-frame clones appear in the TCRdb table, and some are missing; sequencing was by immunoSEQ multiplex PCR. The DNA gave D and trimming, while V, J and clone size come from that table. The sample carries roughly 230,000 clones, 80% to 90% recorded once. The data were obtained in a study of blood T cell repertoires in COVID-19. Across the whole study: Samples came from the United States, Italy and Spain, spanning acute and convalescent COVID-19. Sources were T cells, B-cell-depleted T cells, or PBMCs; the material itself was cDNA or gDNA.

CDR3 length equals 16 residues. V shed 0 bases, J shed 6 bases, and the junction held 10 bases outside the gene matches. Germline V gene data show CDR1 as SGHRS and CDR2 as YFSETQ. The sequence came from a man aged 35 to 55 with active or convalescent COVID-19. Sequenced material: peripheral blood. The J gene is TRBJ1-1, the V gene TRBV5-1; 8 bases align to TRBD1. As DNA, the CDR3 is TGCGCCAGCAGCTTGGGGCAGGGGGCGGTTGGCGCTGAAGCTTTCTTT. Its protein product is CASSLGQGAVGAEAFF.